A single sample gave rise to the 27 T cell receptor beta chains below, sequenced in a study of T cells in Graves' hyperthyroidism and ophthalmopathy. TCR beta CDR3 sequences were amplified from RNA transcripts. When the TCR CDR3 underwent first-round RT-PCR, the HTBI primer set was used. MiXCR, applied by TCRdb to the multiplex PCR reads, yields one record per CDR3 protein. The top ten hold around 7.7% of the sample, which has roughly 420,000 distinct CDR3 sequences, approximately 14% seen once. The specimen was blood. These receptors were taken from a woman between 18 and 29 years old with Graves' hyperthyroidism.

The chain recombines TRBV7-9 with TRBJ2-7; either TRBD1 or TRBD2 may supply D (6 bases each). This CDR3 has 15 residues. V was cut by 1 base and J by 5 bases, with 15 bases left in between. Germline V lookup: CDR1 SEHNR, CDR2 FQNEAQ (reference sequence). The CDR3 region is CASSLVRGRTDEQYF. The CDR3 nucleotides are TGTGCCAGCAGCTTAGTCCGGGGGCGAACCGACGAGCAGTACTTC. The whole variable domain, filled in from reference TRBV7-9 and TRBJ2-7, reads DTGVSQNPRHKITKRGQNVTFRCDPISEHNRLYWYRQTLGQGPEFLTYFQNEAQLEKSRLLSDRFSAERPKGSFSTLEIQRTEQGDSAMYLCASSLVRGRTDEQYFGPGTRLTVT.

This clonotype was observed a single time. The V call is TRBV30, the J call TRBJ1-1; D remains unclear. CDR3 length: 13 residues. Trimming left V 5 bases short and J 0 bases short, with 10 bases between. Germline loops: CDR1 GTSNPN, CDR2 SVGIG (reference sequence). In DNA, the CDR3 is TGTGCCTGGTTCCGACCGGTGAACACTGAAGCTTTCTTT. Residues: CAWFRPVNTEAFF.

This clonotype was detected ten times or more. J is TRBJ2-5 and V is TRBV7-9, with 14 bases that match TRBD2. Losses at the gene ends were 7 bases for V and 5 bases for J; bases not matched to a gene: 6. This CDR3 has 15 amino acids. Looked up from germline, CDR1 is SEHNR and CDR2 is FQNEAQ (reference sequence). CDR3 sequence: CASTIGLAGGETQYF. Written as DNA, the CDR3 is TGTGCCAGCACGATAGGACTAGCGGGAGGTGAGACCCAGTACTTC.

This clonotype was observed many times. This chain connects TRBV28 to TRBJ2-4; 8 nucleotides align to TRBD1. The CDR3 consists of 17 residues. V lost 1 base, J lost 8 bases, and 13 bases stayed unmatched. The germline CDR1 and CDR2 sequences are MDHEN and SYDVKM. CDR3 loop: CASSLYPGGAKEDIQYF. CDR3 in DNA: TGTGCCAGCAGTTTATATCCAGGGGGCGCAAAGGAGGACATTCAGTACTTC.

This clonotype was seen at least ten times. The chain links TRBV20-1 to TRBJ2-7; 8 bases line up with TRBD2. The V and J ends lost 0 bases and 4 bases, in that order; junction bases with no gene match: 5. CDR1 and CDR2 from the germline V gene are DFQATT and SNEGSKA (reference sequence). The CDR3 is 14 amino acids. The CDR3 coding sequence is TGCAGTGCTAGAGAAGTACTAGCGGTGTACGAGCAGTACTTC. Its translation is CSAREVLAVYEQYF.

This clonotype was found many times. The chain employs TRBV20-1 and TRBJ2-7; D is undetermined. This CDR3 contains 14 residues. Germline lookup yields CDR1 DFQATT and CDR2 SNEGSKA (reference sequence). Trimming removed 1 base from V and 2 bases from J, with 12 bases in between. The CDR3 spells CSARVAGPTYEQYF. CDR3 nucleotide sequence: TGCAGTGCTAGAGTCGCCGGGCCTACCTACGAGCAGTACTTC.

The CDR3 DNA is TGCAGTGCTAGTAGCGATCCGCTAGCCAAAAACATTCAGTACTTC. Protein: CSASSDPLAKNIQYF. The V call is TRBV20-1, the J call TRBJ2-4, with a possible D match to TRBD2 (5 bases). Germline V gene lookup returns CDR1 DFQATT and CDR2 SNEGSKA (reference sequence). This CDR3 spans 15 amino acids. The V gene lost 3 bases and the J gene lost 0 bases, with 12 bases spanning the gap.

This clonotype was found a few times. This may be a read error: a much more frequent sequence differs by one nucleotide. The rearrangement links TRBV7-2 to TRBJ2-1; 8 bases match TRBD2. This CDR3 contains 14 residues. Germline loops: CDR1 SGHTA, CDR2 FQGNSA. CDR3 residues: CASNPGLGAHEQSF. CDR3 in DNA: TGTGCCAGCAATCCGGGACTAGGTGCCCATGAGCAGTCCTTC.

The chain links TRBV10-3 to TRBJ1-1; D not certain. From germline, CDR1 is ENHRY and CDR2 SYGVKD. This CDR3 is built from 12 residues. Deletions cut 10 bases from V and 3 bases from J, with 12 bases between. Written as DNA, the CDR3 is TGTGCCACAACACGCGGGGACACTGAAGCTTTCTTT. Protein: CATTRGDTEAFF.

The sample holds many counts of this clonotype. The J gene is TRBJ2-5, the V gene TRBV30; D tentatively fits TRBD1 or TRBD2 (5 bases each). The CDR3 covers 13 residues. Germline loops: CDR1 GTSNPN, CDR2 SVGIG (reference sequence). V was cut by 6 bases and J by 2 bases, with 13 bases left in between. In nucleotides, the CDR3 is TGTGCCTGCGAGGGGTCTCATCAAGAGACCCAGTACTTC. This translates into CACEGSHQETQYF.

In this sample, this clonotype turned up a few times. This clone may be a read error of a much larger clone one base away. CDR3 nucleotides: TGCAGTGCTAGAGATCCGGACAATGACTATGGCTACGCCTTC. Translation: CSARDPDNDYGYAF. The chain is built from TRBV20-1 and TRBJ1-2; possible D gene TRBD1, 5 bases. There are 14 residues in the CDR3. Germline loops: CDR1 DFQATT, CDR2 SNEGSKA (reference sequence).

This clonotype occurred a few times. The genes are TRBV25-1 and TRBJ2-5; perhaps TRBD2 as D (6 bases). Trimming stripped 2 bases from V and 4 bases from J, with 11 bases between. Germline V gene data show CDR1 as MGHDK and CDR2 as SYGVNS. CDR3 length: 14 residues. The DNA for the CDR3 is TGTGCCAGCAGTGAACGCGGGGTGATAGAGACCCAGTACTTC. It yields the protein CASSERGVIETQYF.

The CDR3, as DNA: TGTGCCAGCAGTTTTAGCGGGAGGGTCGATACGCAGTATTTT. It translates to CASSFSGRVDTQYF. The V and J genes are TRBV12-3 or TRBV12-4 and TRBJ2-3; TRBD2 agrees at 11 bases. Losses at the gene ends were 3 bases for V and 6 bases for J; bases not matched to a gene: 2. This CDR3 is 14 amino acids long.

This clonotype was seen many times. The chain joins TRBV2 to TRBJ1-5; 9 bases are a match to TRBD1. The CDR3 has 17 residues. With 5 bases clipped from V and 1 base from J, the junction kept 9 bases outside the gene matches. CDR1 is SNHLY and CDR2 is FYNNEI in the germline V gene. The CDR3 region is CASSSPGTGNSNQPQHF. The CDR3 DNA is TGTGCCAGCAGTTCTCCCGGGACAGGGAACAGCAATCAGCCCCAGCATTTT.

The rearrangement uses TRBV7-9 and TRBJ1-1; tentatively, D is TRBD1 (6 bases). From germline, CDR1 is SEHNR and CDR2 FQNEAQ (reference sequence). V was clipped by 5 bases and J by 1 base, with 17 bases between them. The CDR3 is 16 amino acids. The CDR3 sequence: CASSPKMGRGNTEAFF. The CDR3 nucleotides are TGTGCCAGCAGCCCGAAAATGGGCAGGGGGAACACTGAAGCTTTCTTT.

The table lists this clonotype with many counts. The rearrangement uses TRBV27 and TRBJ2-7; TRBD1 aligns across 10 bases. V shed 4 bases and J 2 bases; nucleotides not matched to a gene: 5. CDR1 is MNHEY and CDR2 is SMNVEV in the germline V gene (reference sequence). The CDR3 has 15 amino acids. CDR3 DNA sequence: TGTGCCAGCAGTTCCCGGGACAGGGGAACCTACGAGCAGTACTTC. Its protein is CASSSRDRGTYEQYF.

The V gene is TRBV2, the J gene TRBJ1-1, with D uncertain. The V end lost 7 bases, the J end lost 5 bases, and 2 bases lay between the germline ends. The CDR3 sequence is 9 residues long. In germline, CDR1 is SNHLY, CDR2 FYNNEI. As DNA, the CDR3 is TGTGCCAGCAATACTGAAGCTTTCTTT. Its translation is CASNTEAFF.

The gene calls are TRBV2 and TRBJ1-4; unclear D gene. The ends were cut back, 6 bases at V and 4 bases at J, with 15 bases in the middle. The CDR3 has 15 residues. CDR1 is SNHLY and CDR2 is FYNNEI in the germline V gene. CDR3 nucleotides: TGTGCCAGCAGAGCCTCTGGGGTACTTAATGAAAAACTGTTTTTT. Translated, it gives CASRASGVLNEKLFF.

This clonotype has a handful of counts. The rearrangement joins TRBV5-1 to TRBJ2-5; the match to TRBD2 covers 9 bases. Looked up from germline, CDR1 is SGHRS and CDR2 is YFSETQ. There are 16 residues in the CDR3. V trimming: 5 bases; J trimming: 2 bases; junction bases outside the gene matches: 10. CDR3 coding DNA: TGCGCCAGCAGGAGAGCGGGAGGCTCGGCTCAAGAGACCCAGTACTTC. This sequence encodes CASRRAGGSAQETQYF.

This clonotype has only a few counts. The chain employs TRBV9 and TRBJ1-1; 9 positions match TRBD1. V dropped 3 bases and J dropped 1; count of bases not matched to a gene: 7. This CDR3 comprises 16 residues. Germline CDR1 SGDLS, CDR2 YYNGEE. CDR3: CASSATGQGPNTEAFF. The CDR3 DNA reads as TGTGCCAGCAGCGCGACCGGACAGGGGCCGAACACTGAAGCTTTCTTT.

This chain links TRBV2 with TRBJ2-1, with D possibly being TRBD2 (5 bases). V shed 6 bases and J shed 10 bases, with 16 bases lying between them. The CDR3 runs to 13 residues. CDR1 is SNHLY, CDR2 FYNNEI, per germline. Here the CDR3 DNA reads TGTGCCAGCAGCGGAAAATATGGCGGGGAGCAGTTCTTC. This encodes CASSGKYGGEQFF. Full variable domain (remainder filled in from reference TRBV2 and TRBJ2-1): EPEVTQTPSHQVTQMGQEVILRCVPISNHLYFYWYRQILGQKVEFLVSFYNNEISEKSEIFDDQFSVERPDGSNFTLKIRSTKLEDSAMYFCASSGKYGGEQFFGPGTRLTVL.

This clonotype was observed many times. The V gene is TRBV28, the J gene TRBJ2-2; TRBD1 might be the D (5 bases). CDR3 size: 15 residues. The ends were cut back, 6 bases at V and 5 bases at J, with 16 bases in the middle. Germline CDR1 and CDR2: MDHEN and SYDVKM. The DNA for the CDR3 is TGTGCCAGCAGGGCTCAGGGTAGAAGGACCGGGGAGCTGTTTTTT. Its protein product is CASRAQGRRTGELFF.

This clonotype was counted at least ten times. J is TRBJ2-1 and V is TRBV7-2; 8 nucleotides line up with TRBD1. V was clipped by 3 bases and J by 4 bases; unmatched bases: 2. Per the germline V gene, CDR1 is SGHTA and CDR2 is FQGNSA. This CDR3 has 14 residues. DNA of the CDR3: TGTGCCAGCAGCTTCGGACAGGGTTACAATGAGCAGTTCTTC. Translating it yields CASSFGQGYNEQFF. The variable domain in full, with the rest retrieved from reference TRBV7-2 and TRBJ2-1, is GAGVSQSPSNKVTEKGKDVELRCDPISGHTALYWYRQSLGQGLEFLIYFQGNSAPDKSGLPSDRFSAERTGGSVSTLTIQRTQQEDSAVYLCASSFGQGYNEQFFGPGTRLTVL.

This clonotype was recorded many times. V and J are TRBV5-1 and TRBJ2-7; TRBD2 agrees at 12 bases. CDR3 length: 16 amino acids. V shed 4 bases and J 1 base; nucleotides not matched to a gene: 6. CDR1 and CDR2 (germline): SGHRS, YFSETQ. The CDR3 here is CASSPTSGGTSYEQYF. The DNA for the CDR3 is TGCGCCAGCAGCCCGACTAGCGGGGGAACATCCTACGAGCAGTACTTC.

The chain is built from TRBV6-8 and TRBJ2-1, with 7 bases lining up with TRBD2. The CDR3 consists of 14 residues. The ends lost 8 bases at V and 5 bases at J; junction bases unmatched: 9. Germline assignment: CDR1 MNHGY and CDR2 SAAAGT. The CDR3 loop is CASAPGLPNNEQFF. CDR3 DNA sequence: TGTGCCAGCGCTCCGGGACTACCCAACAATGAGCAGTTCTTC.

The V and J genes are TRBV2 and TRBJ1-3; weak D call: TRBD1 (6 bases). The V end lost 6 bases, the J end lost 0 bases, and 9 bases lay between the germline ends. The CDR3 extends over 14 amino acids. Germline CDR1 is SNHLY and CDR2 is FYNNEI. CDR3 residues: CASSRTDSGNTIYF. CDR3 nucleotide sequence: TGTGCCAGCAGCAGGACAGACTCTGGAAACACCATATATTTT.

This clonotype has just a few counts. This sequence joins TRBV20-1 and TRBJ2-3, with no clear D. This CDR3 spans 12 amino acids. V gave up 6 bases and J gave up 3 bases, with 10 bases separating them. Germline CDR1 is DFQATT and CDR2 is SNEGSKA (reference sequence). The CDR3 nucleotides read TGCAGTGCCATATTGCAAACAGATACGCAGTATTTT. It specifies CSAILQTDTQYF.